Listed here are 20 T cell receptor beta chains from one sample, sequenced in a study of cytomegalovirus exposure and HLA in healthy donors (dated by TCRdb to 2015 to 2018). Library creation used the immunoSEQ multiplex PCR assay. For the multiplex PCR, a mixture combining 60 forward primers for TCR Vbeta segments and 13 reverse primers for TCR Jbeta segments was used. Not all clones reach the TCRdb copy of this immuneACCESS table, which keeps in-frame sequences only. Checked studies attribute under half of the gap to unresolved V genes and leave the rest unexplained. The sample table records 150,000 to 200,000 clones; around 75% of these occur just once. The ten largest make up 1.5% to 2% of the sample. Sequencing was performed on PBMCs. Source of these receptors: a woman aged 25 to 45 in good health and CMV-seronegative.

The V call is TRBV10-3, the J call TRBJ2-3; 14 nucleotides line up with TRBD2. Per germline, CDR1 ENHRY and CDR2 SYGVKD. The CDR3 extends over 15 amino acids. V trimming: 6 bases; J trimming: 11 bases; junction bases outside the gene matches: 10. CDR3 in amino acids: CAISDPGLAGERQYF. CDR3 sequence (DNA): TGTGCCATCAGCGATCCGGGACTAGCGGGAGAGAGGCAGTATTTT.

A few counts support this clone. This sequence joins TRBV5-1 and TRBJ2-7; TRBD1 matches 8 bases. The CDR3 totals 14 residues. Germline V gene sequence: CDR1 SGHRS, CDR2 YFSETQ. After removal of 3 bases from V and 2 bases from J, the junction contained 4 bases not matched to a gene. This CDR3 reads CASSWDRLTYEQYF. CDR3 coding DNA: TGCGCCAGCAGCTGGGACAGGCTAACCTACGAGCAGTACTTC.

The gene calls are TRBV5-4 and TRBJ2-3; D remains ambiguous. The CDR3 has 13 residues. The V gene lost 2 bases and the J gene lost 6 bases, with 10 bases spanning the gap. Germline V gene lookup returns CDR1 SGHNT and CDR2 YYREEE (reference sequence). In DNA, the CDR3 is TGTGCCAGCAGCTTCCAACTCTCGGATACGCAGTATTTT. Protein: CASSFQLSDTQYF.

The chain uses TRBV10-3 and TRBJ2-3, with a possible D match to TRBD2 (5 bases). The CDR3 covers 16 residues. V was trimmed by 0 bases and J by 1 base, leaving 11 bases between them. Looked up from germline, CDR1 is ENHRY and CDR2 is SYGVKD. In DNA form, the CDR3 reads TGTGCCATCAGTGAGTCAAGACTGAGGGGCACAGATACGCAGTATTTT. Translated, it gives CAISESRLRGTDTQYF.

DNA of the CDR3: TGTGCCTCGATAGGCCAGGGGGCCACAGATACGCAGTATTTT. This codes for CASIGQGATDTQYF. This chain uses TRBV18 with TRBJ2-3; TRBD1 matches 8 bases. The CDR3 covers 14 residues. In germline, CDR1 is KGHSH, CDR2 LQKENI. V lost 11 bases, J lost 2 bases, and 9 bases stayed unmatched.

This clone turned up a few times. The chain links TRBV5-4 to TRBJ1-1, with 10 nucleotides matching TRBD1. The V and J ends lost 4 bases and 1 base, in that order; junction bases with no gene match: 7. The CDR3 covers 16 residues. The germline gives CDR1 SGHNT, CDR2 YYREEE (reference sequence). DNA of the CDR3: TGTGCCAGCAGCATTCGGACAGGGGGGCCGAACACTGAAGCTTTCTTT. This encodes CASSIRTGGPNTEAFF.

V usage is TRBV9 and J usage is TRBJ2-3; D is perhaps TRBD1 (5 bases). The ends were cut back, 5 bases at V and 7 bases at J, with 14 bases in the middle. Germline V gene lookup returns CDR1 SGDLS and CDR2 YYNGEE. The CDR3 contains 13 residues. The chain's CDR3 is CASRGQGQNTQYF. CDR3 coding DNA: TGTGCCAGCAGGGGGCAAGGGCAGAATACGCAGTATTTT.

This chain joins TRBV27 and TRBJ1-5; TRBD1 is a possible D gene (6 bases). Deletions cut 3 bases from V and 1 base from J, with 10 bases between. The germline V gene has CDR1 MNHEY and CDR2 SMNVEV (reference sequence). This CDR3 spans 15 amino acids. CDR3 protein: CASSLAGASNQPQHF. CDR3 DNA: TGTGCCAGCAGTTTGGCGGGGGCCAGCAATCAGCCCCAGCATTTT.

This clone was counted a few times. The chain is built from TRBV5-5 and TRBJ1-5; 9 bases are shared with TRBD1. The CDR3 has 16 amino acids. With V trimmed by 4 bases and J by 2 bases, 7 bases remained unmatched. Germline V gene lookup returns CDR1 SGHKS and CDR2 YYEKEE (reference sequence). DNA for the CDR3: TGTGCCAGCAGCAACGCTAGGGACAGGGGCAATCAGCCCCAGCATTTT. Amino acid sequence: CASSNARDRGNQPQHF.

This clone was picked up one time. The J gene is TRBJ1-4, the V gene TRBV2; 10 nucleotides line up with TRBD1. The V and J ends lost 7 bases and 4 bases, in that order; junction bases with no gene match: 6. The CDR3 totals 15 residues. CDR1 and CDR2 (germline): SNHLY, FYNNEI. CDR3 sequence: CASMGQGFLNEKLFF. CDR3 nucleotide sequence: TGTGCCAGCATGGGACAGGGGTTCCTTAATGAAAAACTGTTTTTT.

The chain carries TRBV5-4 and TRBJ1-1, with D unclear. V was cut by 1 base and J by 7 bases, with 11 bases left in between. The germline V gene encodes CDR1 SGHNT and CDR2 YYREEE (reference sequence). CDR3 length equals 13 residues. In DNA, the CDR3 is TGTGCCAGCAGCTTGTGGGCAGCCGATGAAGCTTTCTTT. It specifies CASSLWAADEAFF. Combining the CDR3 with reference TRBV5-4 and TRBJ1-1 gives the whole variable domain ETGVTQSPTHLIKTRGQQVTLRCSSQSGHNTVSWYQQALGQGPQFIFQYYREEENGRGNFPPRFSGLQFPNYSSELNVNALELDDSALYLCASSLWAADEAFFGQGTRLTVV.

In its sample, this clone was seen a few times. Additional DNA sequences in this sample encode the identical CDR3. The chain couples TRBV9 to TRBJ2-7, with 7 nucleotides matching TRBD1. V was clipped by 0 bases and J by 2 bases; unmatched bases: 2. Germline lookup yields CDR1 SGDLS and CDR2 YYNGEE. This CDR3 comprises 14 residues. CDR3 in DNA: TGTGCCAGCAGCGTAGGACAGGGAGCCTACGAGCAGTACTTC. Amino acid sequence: CASSVGQGAYEQYF.

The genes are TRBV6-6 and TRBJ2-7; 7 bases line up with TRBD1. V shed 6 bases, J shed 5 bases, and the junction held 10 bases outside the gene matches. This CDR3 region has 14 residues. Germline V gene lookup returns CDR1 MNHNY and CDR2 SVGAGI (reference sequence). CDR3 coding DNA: TGTGCCAGCAGCCAAACCCGGACAGGCGACGAGCAGTACTTC. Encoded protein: CASSQTRTGDEQYF.

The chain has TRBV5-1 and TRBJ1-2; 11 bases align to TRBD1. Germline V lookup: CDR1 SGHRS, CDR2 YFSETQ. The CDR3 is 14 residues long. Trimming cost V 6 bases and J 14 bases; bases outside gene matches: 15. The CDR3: CASNLSGTGGPSTF. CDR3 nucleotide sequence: TGCGCCAGCAACCTATCCGGGACAGGGGGTCCCTCAACCTTC.

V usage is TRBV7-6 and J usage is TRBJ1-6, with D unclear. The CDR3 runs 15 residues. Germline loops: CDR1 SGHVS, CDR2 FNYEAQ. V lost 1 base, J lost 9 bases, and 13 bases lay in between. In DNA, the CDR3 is TGTGCCAGCAGCTTAGGATTTCCCGGCGGTTCACCCCTCCACTTT. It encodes CASSLGFPGGSPLHF.

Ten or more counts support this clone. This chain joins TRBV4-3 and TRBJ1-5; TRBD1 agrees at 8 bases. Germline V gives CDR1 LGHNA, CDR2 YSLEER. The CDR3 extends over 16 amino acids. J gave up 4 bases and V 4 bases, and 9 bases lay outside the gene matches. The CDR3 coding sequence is TGCGCCAGCAGCCGCACTACCGGGACAGGAAATCAGCCCCAGCATTTT. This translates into CASSRTTGTGNQPQHF.

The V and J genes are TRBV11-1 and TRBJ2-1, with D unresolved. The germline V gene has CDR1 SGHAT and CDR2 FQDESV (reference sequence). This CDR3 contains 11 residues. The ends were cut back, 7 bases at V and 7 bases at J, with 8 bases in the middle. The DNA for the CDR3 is TGTGCCAGCACCCAGGCAAATGAGCAGTTCTTC. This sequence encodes CASTQANEQFF.

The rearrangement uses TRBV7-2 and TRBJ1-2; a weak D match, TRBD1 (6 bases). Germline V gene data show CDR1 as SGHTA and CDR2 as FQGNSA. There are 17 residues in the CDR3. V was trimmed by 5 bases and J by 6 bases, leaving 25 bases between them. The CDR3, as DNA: TGTGCCAGCAGCCGTGTTGGGGGCCAGTCGCCTGAGGATGGCTACACCTTC. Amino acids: CASSRVGGQSPEDGYTF.

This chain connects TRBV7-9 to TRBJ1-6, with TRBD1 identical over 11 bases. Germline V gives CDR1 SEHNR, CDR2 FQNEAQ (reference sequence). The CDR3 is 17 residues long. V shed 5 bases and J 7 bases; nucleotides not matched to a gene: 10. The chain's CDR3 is CASSGKTGQGENSPLHF. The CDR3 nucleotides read TGTGCCAGCAGCGGCAAAACGGGACAGGGGGAGAATTCACCCCTCCACTTT.

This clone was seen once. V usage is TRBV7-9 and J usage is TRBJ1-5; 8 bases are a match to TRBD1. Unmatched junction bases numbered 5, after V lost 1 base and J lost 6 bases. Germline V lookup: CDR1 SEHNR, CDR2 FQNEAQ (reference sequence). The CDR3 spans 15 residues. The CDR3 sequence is CASSLVSRGLQPQHF. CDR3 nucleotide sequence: TGTGCCAGCAGCTTAGTATCCAGGGGGCTTCAGCCCCAGCATTTT.